A single T cell receptor (beta chain) is shown here with its context. This clone occurred once. Its cognate antigen has yet to be identified. No base-level quality is on record; no much larger clone is a single base apart. This sample was taken from a study of PD-L1 blockade in urothelial cancer (TCRdb year 2017). As for the study more broadly: All patients started therapy around 2014 and received atezolizumab 1,200 mg intravenously every 3 weeks. In the same patients who had TCR sequencing, pretreatment tumors also underwent whole exome sequencing and RNA sequencing. The study was an exploratory multi-omic analysis of somatic, immune and clinical correlates of response to PD-L1 blockade with atezolizumab in urothelial cancer. A median of approximately 140,000 T cells and 83,000 or so unique TCRs was obtained from blood samples, and a median clonality of roughly 0.082 was observed. Blood samples were analyzed at 3 weeks after treatment start (second dose) and at 6 weeks after treatment start. Durable clinical benefit meant progression-free survival longer than 6 months, and TCR features were also tested against progression-free and overall survival. About 90% of the roughly 29 patients were identified as males with urothelial cancer of bladder origin, and a prior smoking history was reported by 18 of 29 patients. Pretreatment blood TCR-seq was available for 30 or so patients, at least one posttreatment blood collection was obtained for around 24 patients, and tumor TCR-seq was available for around 24 patients. TCR sequencing covered pretreatment tumor samples and matched, serially collected peripheral blood taken before and after atezolizumab treatment. An ECOG performance status of 0 or 1 was recorded for the patients, and 0 to 3 prior chemotherapy regimens had been received by the patients. About 10 patients achieved durable clinical benefit and 20 did not. The paper's findings and limits, for the study overall: Small sample size (n ≈ 30) and many exploratory analyses mean the results are intended to be hypothesis-generating. Among patients with durable benefit, tumor-associated TCR clones showed greater expansion in peripheral blood 3 weeks after treatment started (n = 22, p = 0.022). A pretreatment peripheral blood TCR clonality below the median was linked to improved progression-free and overall survival.

The cohort included 29 patients with locally advanced or metastatic urothelial carcinoma who were treated at Memorial Sloan Kettering on a trial protocol. Peripheral blood mononuclear cells were collected pretreatment and during treatment, with between 1 and 8 total time points obtained per patient. The Qiagen DNeasy Blood extraction kit was used to purify genomic DNA from total PBMCs and tumor samples. Collected pretreatment and during treatment, PBMCs were isolated and stored as previously described. Compared with germline, V lacks 2 bases and J lacks 5 bases; bases without a gene match: 7. CDR1 SGHDN and CDR2 FVKESK were looked up in the germline V gene. The CDR3 starts with the cysteine, ends with the phenylalanine, and has 16 residues. Only CDR3 DNA is held: 48 bases, read in frame from base 1. Synthetic TCR analog templates were spiked into each PCR so that absolute template abundance could be estimated from read counts. The immunoSEQ assay used bias-controlled V and J gene primers to amplify TCRbeta CDR3 regions from genomic DNA. Sequencing of rearranged TCRbeta segments was performed at approximately 20X coverage. Per the authors' processing: Sequencing errors were corrected by clustering and CDR3s were annotated against IMGT to assign V, D and J genes. Only productive TCRbeta rearrangements were used in downstream analyses, excluding out-of-frame or stop-codon sequences. To compute clonality, Shannon entropy was normalized by the log of the number of unique productive sequences and then subtracted from one. Clones differing between time points or between blood and tumor were identified by Fisher's exact test with Benjamini-Hochberg correction at adjusted p below 0.01. TCRdb retrieved this table from immuneACCESS and kept in-frame rearrangements only. Not all clones are present; in checked studies, unresolved V genes account for under half, and no reason is known for the remainder. V, J and clone size reflect that table, while D and trimming were determined from the DNA. Across this sample there are just under 40,000 clones, with roughly 89% seen only once. The leading ten clones occupy about 1.9% of the sample.

The sequence links TRBV14 to TRBJ1-2; 11 central bases correspond to TRBD1. Sequenced material: PBMCs, taken around atezolizumab (anti-PD-L1) treatment. This receptor was identified in a man aged 55 to 70 with urothelial cancer. The nucleotide sequence is given as TGTGCCAGCAGCCAACTCCCGGGACAGGGGGGTTATGGCTACACCTTC. This encodes CASSQLPGQGGYGYTF. Reference TRBV14 and TRBJ1-2 proteins supply the regions before and after the CDR3; the full variable domain is: EAGVTQFPSHSVIEKGQTVTLRCDPISGHDNLYWYRRVMGKEIKFLLHFVKESKQDESGMPNNRFLAERTGGTYSTLKVQPAELEDSGVYFCASSQLPGQGGYGYTFGSGTRLTVV.